One and the same sample provided the 15 T cell receptor beta chains below, sequenced in a study of blood T cell repertoires in COVID-19. The repertoire was sequenced with immunoSEQ multiplex PCR; TCRdb's copy has only in-frame clones and lacks some. Of about 500,000 clones listed, roughly nine tenths are singletons. The specimen was peripheral blood. The receptor source for this set is a man in his late teens or twenties with COVID-19, enrolled during active disease.

The chain combines TRBV7-9 with TRBJ1-1; D unresolved. CDR1 and CDR2 from the germline V gene are SEHNR and FQNEAQ (reference sequence). This CDR3 spans 13 amino acids. With 4 bases removed from V and 0 bases from J, the gap between germline ends came to 6 bases. The DNA for the CDR3 is TGTGCCAGCAGCTCCCTTATGAACACTGAAGCTTTCTTT. Translated, it gives CASSSLMNTEAFF.

V gene TRBV2 combines with J gene TRBJ2-2; the match to TRBD2 covers 7 bases. The CDR3 is 14 residues long. V trimming: 7 bases; J trimming: 5 bases; junction bases outside the gene matches: 7. The germline gives CDR1 SNHLY, CDR2 FYNNEI. The CDR3 reads CASKGISGTGELFF. For the CDR3, the DNA is TGTGCCAGCAAGGGGATTAGCGGGACCGGGGAGCTGTTTTTT.

The chain is built from TRBV7-3 and TRBJ1-1; unclear D gene. In germline, CDR1 is SGHTA, CDR2 FQGTGA. The length of the CDR3 is 17 residues. The V gene lost 6 bases and the J gene lost 0 bases, with 20 bases spanning the gap. The chain's CDR3 is CASSRRPVREMNTEAFF. Written as DNA, the CDR3 is TGTGCCAGCAGTAGAAGGCCTGTGAGGGAGATGAACACTGAAGCTTTCTTT.

The rearrangement joins TRBV18 to TRBJ1-2, with 8 bases aligning to TRBD1. V lost 2 bases and J lost 2; bases outside the gene matches: 4. The CDR3 covers 15 residues. Germline V lookup: CDR1 KGHSH, CDR2 LQKENI. CDR3 in amino acids: CASSPARDRNYGYTF. As DNA, the CDR3 is TGTGCCAGCTCACCAGCCCGGGACAGGAACTATGGCTACACCTTC.

The chain uses TRBV28 and TRBJ2-7; 8 bases line up with TRBD2. CDR1 and CDR2 (germline): MDHEN, SYDVKM. The CDR3 consists of 15 residues. J gave up 1 base and V 5 bases, and 7 bases lay outside the gene matches. CDR3 bases: TGTGCCAGCAGTGCCTTGGGACTAGTGTCCTACGAGCAGTACTTC. Translation gives CASSALGLVSYEQYF.

The chain joins TRBV27 to TRBJ2-1, with a weak D call TRBD1 (5 bases). The CDR3 spans 14 residues. V lost 4 bases to trimming and J lost 3 bases, with 10 bases between them. CDR1 and CDR2 (germline): MNHEY, SMNVEV (reference sequence). The CDR3 is CASSSTGHYNEQFF. Here the CDR3 DNA reads TGTGCCAGCAGTTCTACAGGACACTACAATGAGCAGTTCTTC.

The V call is TRBV1, the J call TRBJ2-1; TRBD2, the table's D call, was not compared with the DNA. TRBV1 is assigned pseudogene status. The length of the CDR3 is 21 residues. Written as DNA, the CDR3 is TGCACCAGCAGCCAAGTGTTAGTGACTAGCGGACTCATGAGCTCCTACAATGAGCAGTTCTTC. As protein: CTSSQVLVTSGLMSSYNEQFF.

The chain carries TRBV6-6 and TRBJ2-2; D is ambiguous. Germline V gene data show CDR1 as MNHNY and CDR2 as SVGAGI (reference sequence). Trimming shortened V by 2 bases and J by 1 base, and 5 bases separated the two germline ends. The CDR3 contains 14 residues. CDR3 region: CASSYGRNTGELFF. The CDR3 bases are TGTGCCAGCAGTTACGGCAGGAACACCGGGGAGCTGTTTTTT.

V and J are TRBV11-2 and TRBJ2-5; D possibly corresponds to TRBD2 (7 bases). The germline CDR1 and CDR2 sequences are SGHAT and FQNNGV. Deletions cut 1 base from V and 0 bases from J, with 15 bases between. The CDR3 has 17 amino acids. CDR3 residues: CASSLGRGGGYQETQYF. In nucleotides, the CDR3 is TGTGCCAGCAGCTTAGGGAGGGGCGGGGGCTACCAAGAGACCCAGTACTTC.

V usage is TRBV24-1 and J usage is TRBJ2-1, with D hard to call. CDR1 and CDR2 from the germline V gene are KGHDR and SFDVKD. This CDR3 is 15 amino acids long. V lost 1 base to trimming and J lost 6 bases, with 12 bases between them. CDR3 sequence reads: CATSDFDSTGNEQFF. The CDR3 nucleotides are TGTGCCACCAGTGATTTCGACTCTACGGGCAATGAGCAGTTCTTC.

The chain combines TRBV5-1 with TRBJ2-1; 8 bases fit TRBD2. V lost 7 bases and J lost 4; bases outside the gene matches: 16. Germline V gene lookup returns CDR1 SGHRS and CDR2 YFSETQ. The CDR3 totals 17 residues. The CDR3 here is CASHQARTSGNYNEQFF. In nucleotides, the CDR3 is TGCGCCAGCCACCAGGCCCGAACTAGCGGAAATTACAATGAGCAGTTCTTC.

This sequence joins TRBV5-4 and TRBJ2-2; D may be TRBD2 (5 bases). V lost 0 bases to trimming and J lost 5 bases, with 14 bases between them. CDR3 length equals 16 residues. Germline assignment: CDR1 SGHNT and CDR2 YYREEE (reference sequence). Here the CDR3 reads CASSLGEKRRTGELFF. CDR3 bases: TGTGCCAGCAGCTTGGGGGAAAAACGGAGGACCGGGGAGCTGTTTTTT. Looking up the rest from reference TRBV5-4 and TRBJ2-2 gives the full variable domain: ETGVTQSPTHLIKTRGQQVTLRCSSQSGHNTVSWYQQALGQGPQFIFQYYREEENGRGNFPPRFSGLQFPNYSSELNVNALELDDSALYLCASSLGEKRRTGELFFGEGSRLTVL.

The chain links TRBV18 to TRBJ2-7; D not resolved. The germline V gene encodes CDR1 KGHSH and CDR2 LQKENI. The V and J ends lost 5 bases and 3 bases respectively, with 8 bases between them. The CDR3 has 12 amino acids. The CDR3 spells CASSSTDYEQYF. DNA of the CDR3: TGTGCCAGCTCATCTACCGACTACGAGCAGTACTTC.

The chain is built from TRBV27 and TRBJ2-7, with 7 bases that match TRBD1. The CDR3 has 14 amino acids. Germline V CDR1 and CDR2: MNHEY, SMNVEV (reference sequence). V dropped 5 bases and J dropped 3; count of bases not matched to a gene: 7. Written as DNA, the CDR3 is TGTGCCAGCAGTCCAGGGACAGTGAGCTACGAGCAGTACTTC. Translating gives CASSPGTVSYEQYF.

The chain carries TRBV20-1 and TRBJ2-6; tentatively, D is TRBD2 (5 bases). From germline, CDR1 is DFQATT and CDR2 SNEGSKA (reference sequence). The CDR3 loop spans 14 amino acids. V was trimmed by 6 bases and J by 2 bases, leaving 11 bases between them. DNA for the CDR3: TGCAGTGCCAGTATGGGAGCTGGGGCCAACGTCCTGACTTTC. Translated: CSASMGAGANVLTF.